This TCR beta chain was recovered during a study of PD-1 blockade in classical Hodgkin lymphoma. The V gene's germline CDR1 is WNHNN and CDR2 SYGVQD (reference sequence). This CDR3 is built from 14 residues. Trimming removed 5 bases from V and 5 bases from J; junction bases left unmatched: 4. Repertoires were generated with immunoSEQ multiplex PCR, while TCRdb's copy carries only in-frame clones and drops some. The data contain approximately 25,000 clones, roughly 80% of them singletons. Each patient relapsed following autologous stem cell transplantation, and prior brentuximab vedotin exposure differed.

This chain links TRBV10-1 with TRBJ2-3; 10 nucleotides align to TRBD2. This sequence originates from a human donor with classical Hodgkin lymphoma. Sequenced here: peripheral blood mononuclear cells (PBMCs), sampled before the second cycle of nivolumab. This chain's CDR3 is CASSSGRAIDTQYF. CDR3 nucleotide sequence: TGCGCCAGCAGTAGCGGGAGGGCCATAGATACGCAGTATTTT.